This T cell receptor (beta chain) emerged from a study of blood T cells in healthy people across ages. They isolated at least 7 million PBMCs from each sample. The V gene's germline CDR1 is LGHNT and CDR2 FRNRAP. This CDR3 spans 15 amino acids. Trimming pared 4 bases from V and 8 bases from J, leaving 21 bases between. Next came a second PCR, run for about 6 to 12 cycles, which used a sample-barcoded 5' primer along with a J-beta primer mix. A template-switch adaptor with 12 random nucleotides tagged each cDNA molecule. In TCRdb, the 5' RACE reads were re-called with MiXCR into one record per CDR3 protein. The sample includes around 790,000 distinct CDR3 sequences, around 45% of them seen just once. This clonotype was counted only a few times. The antigen remains unidentified. Study-level points and caveats: CMV status of donors was unknown, possibly confounding expanded clonotype changes.

V and J are TRBV12-5 and TRBJ2-7, with D uncertain. The source is a man aged 55 to 70 in good health. The material sequenced was blood. The CDR3, as DNA: TGTGCTAGTGGTTCCTCGGTCGGCTTTCTCTCTCAGCAGTACTTC. Residues: CASGSSVGFLSQQYF.